Presented here are 26 T cell receptor beta chains from one specimen sequenced in a study of T-cell reconstitution after alpha-beta-depleted transplantation in children. Unique molecular identifiers were incorporated when the TCRbeta library was constructed. TCRdb ran MiXCR on the PCR reads and lists one entry per CDR3 protein. The sample shows around 380,000 distinct CDR3 sequences, roughly a tenth of them seen only once. The specimen comprised PBMCs from the stem cell graft donor, sampled from the stem cell graft. The receptors come from a human donor who donated a stem cell graft to a child with acute myeloid leukemia.

This clonotype has a count of ten or more. V is TRBV20-1 and J is TRBJ2-1; D may match TRBD1 or TRBD2 (5 bases each). The CDR3 is 12 amino acids. Germline V gives CDR1 DFQATT, CDR2 SNEGSKA (reference sequence). The ends were cut back, 5 bases at V and 8 bases at J, with 13 bases in the middle. The CDR3 bases are TGCAGTGCTTCGGGACGGATGGATGAGCAGTTCTTC. Translated, it gives CSASGRMDEQFF.

The chain combines TRBV3-1 with TRBJ2-5, with 12 positions matching TRBD2. This CDR3 comprises 15 residues. V trimming: 5 bases; J trimming: 2 bases; junction bases outside the gene matches: 3. The germline V gene encodes CDR1 LGHDT and CDR2 YNNKEL (reference sequence). This CDR3 is CASSGGLAGQETQYF. The CDR3 coding sequence is TGTGCCAGCAGCGGTGGACTAGCGGGGCAAGAGACCCAGTACTTC.

The chain is built from TRBV9 and TRBJ2-1, with 10 bases fitting TRBD1. Germline lookup yields CDR1 SGDLS and CDR2 YYNGEE. The CDR3 runs to 14 residues. The V segment lost 8 bases and the J segment 4 bases; nucleotides outside the gene matches: 6. The CDR3 DNA follows: TGTGCCAGTTCCGGACAGGGGGGATACAATGAGCAGTTCTTC. It codes for CASSGQGGYNEQFF.

V is TRBV20-1 and J is TRBJ1-5; D is perhaps TRBD1 (5 bases). The germline CDR1 and CDR2 sequences are DFQATT and SNEGSKA (reference sequence). Between the trimmed V and J ends, which lost 6 bases and 3 bases, there was a span of 15 bases. The CDR3 has 14 residues. In DNA, the CDR3 is TGCAGTGCCACCAGGGAGGAAGACAATCAGCCCCAGCATTTT. Protein: CSATREEDNQPQHF.

This clonotype was detected a few times. This chain joins TRBV20-1 and TRBJ1-2; 8 bases agree with TRBD1. With V trimmed by 4 bases and J by 5 bases, 6 bases remained unmatched. CDR1 is DFQATT and CDR2 is SNEGSKA in the germline V gene (reference sequence). The CDR3 spans 13 residues. The CDR3 sequence: CSANQGARYGYTF. DNA of the CDR3: TGCAGTGCTAACCAGGGGGCTCGATATGGCTACACCTTC.

This clonotype turned up a few times. V gene TRBV25-1 combines with J gene TRBJ2-2; TRBD2 matches 9 bases. The length of the CDR3 is 15 residues. From germline, CDR1 is MGHDK and CDR2 SYGVNS. After removal of 6 bases from V and 5 bases from J, the junction contained 7 bases not matched to a gene. This chain's CDR3 is CASRGGLAITGELFF. DNA for the CDR3: TGTGCCAGCAGGGGCGGACTAGCGATTACCGGGGAGCTGTTTTTT.

A few counts support this clonotype. The chain couples TRBV27 to TRBJ2-5; 12 nucleotides match TRBD2. Germline CDR1 MNHEY, CDR2 SMNVEV (reference sequence). There are 17 residues in the CDR3. V shed 0 bases and J 3 bases; nucleotides not matched to a gene: 5. CDR3 nucleotides: TGTGCCAGCAGTTTATCTTTGGCTAGCGGGGGGGAAGAGACCCAGTACTTC. This sequence encodes CASSLSLASGGEETQYF.

This clonotype was seen more than once but under ten times. J is TRBJ2-2 and V is TRBV12-3 or TRBV12-4; 7 bases are shared with TRBD2. With 6 bases clipped from V and 6 bases from J, the junction kept 7 bases outside the gene matches. This CDR3 is 14 amino acids long. The CDR3 DNA reads TGTGCCAGCAGCCCCGGGACTACAGCCGGGGAGCTGTTTTTT. Translating gives CASSPGTTAGELFF.

The chain uses TRBV5-1 and TRBJ2-3; 12 bases align to TRBD2. Germline V gene sequence: CDR1 SGHRS, CDR2 YFSETQ. The CDR3 sequence is 15 residues long. Losses at the gene ends were 2 bases for V and 5 bases for J; bases not matched to a gene: 3. The CDR3 here is CASSFGLAGKDTQYF. In DNA form, the CDR3 reads TGCGCCAGCAGCTTCGGACTAGCGGGAAAAGATACGCAGTATTTT.

This clonotype was picked up many times. The chain uses TRBV12-3 or TRBV12-4 and TRBJ2-1; D gene ambiguous. Between the trimmed V and J ends, which lost 0 bases and 0 bases, there was a span of 12 bases. The CDR3 is 17 residues long. The CDR3 DNA sequence: TGTGCCAGCAGTTTAGCGGACGTTGTAAGCTCCTACAATGAGCAGTTCTTC. Translating it yields CASSLADVVSSYNEQFF.

This clonotype was seen at least ten times. The chain recombines TRBV20-1 with TRBJ2-1, with 8 nucleotides matching TRBD2. V trimming: 3 bases; J trimming: 7 bases; junction bases outside the gene matches: 2. This CDR3 is built from 12 residues. Germline V gene lookup returns CDR1 DFQATT and CDR2 SNEGSKA (reference sequence). CDR3 DNA: TGCAGTGCTAGCGGGAGGGCAAATGAGCAGTTCTTC. Amino acids: CSASGRANEQFF.

This clonotype was seen a handful of times. This chain's CDR3 is CASRPGRGYTEAFF. The CDR3 bases are TGTGCCAGCCGACCGGGGAGGGGGTACACTGAAGCTTTCTTT. V usage is TRBV2 and J usage is TRBJ1-1; tentatively, D is TRBD1 (6 bases). The CDR3 spans 14 residues. CDR1 and CDR2 from the germline V gene are SNHLY and FYNNEI. The V end lost 8 bases, the J end lost 3 bases, and 16 bases lay between the germline ends.

This clonotype was counted only a few times. The chain has TRBV20-1 and TRBJ2-7, with D maybe TRBD1 (5 bases). The CDR3 spans 13 residues. V lost 0 bases to trimming and J lost 9 bases, with 15 bases between them. Germline V gives CDR1 DFQATT, CDR2 SNEGSKA (reference sequence). CDR3 loop: CSARDQVGQGQYF. For the CDR3, the DNA is TGCAGTGCTAGAGACCAGGTGGGGCAGGGGCAGTACTTC.

The chain joins TRBV20-1 to TRBJ2-5, with 7 bases fitting TRBD1. Germline V gives CDR1 DFQATT, CDR2 SNEGSKA (reference sequence). V shed 3 bases, J shed 4 bases, and the junction held 5 bases outside the gene matches. This CDR3 comprises 13 residues. In nucleotides, the CDR3 is TGCAGTGCTAGTCAGGACAGGCGAGAGACCCAGTACTTC. Amino acid sequence: CSASQDRRETQYF.

This clonotype was counted between two and nine times. The J gene is TRBJ1-2, the V gene TRBV5-4, with D perhaps matching TRBD1 (5 bases). The V and J ends lost 2 bases and 1 base respectively, with 9 bases between them. Germline loops: CDR1 SGHNT, CDR2 YYREEE (reference sequence). The length of the CDR3 is 14 residues. CDR3 region: CASSFLGVNYGYTF. CDR3 coding DNA: TGTGCCAGCAGCTTCTTGGGGGTTAACTATGGCTACACCTTC.

As for this clonotype: A much larger clone differs from this one at a single base, so this may be a read error. V is TRBV7-9 and J is TRBJ2-1; no clear D gene. V lost 1 base and J lost 0, with 7 bases in between. The CDR3 runs 15 residues. Germline CDR1 SEHNR, CDR2 FQNEAQ (reference sequence). In nucleotides, the CDR3 is TGTGCCAGCAGCTTAGGGCCGCCCTCCTACAATGAGCAGTTCTTC. It codes for CASSLGPPSYNEQFF. Variable domain in full (rest from reference TRBV7-9 and TRBJ2-1): DTGVSQNPRHKITKRGQNVTFRCDPISEHNRLYWYRQTLGQGPEFLTYFQNEAQLEKSRLLSDRFSAERPKGSFSTLEIQRTEQGDSAMYLCASSLGPPSYNEQFFGPGTRLTVL.

The rearrangement links TRBV27 to TRBJ2-7; 10 bases map to TRBD2. The germline gives CDR1 MNHEY, CDR2 SMNVEV (reference sequence). V trimming: 2 bases; J trimming: 1 base; junction bases outside the gene matches: 2. CDR3 length: 15 amino acids. CDR3 in DNA: TGTGCCAGCAGTTTAGGGACTAGCGATTCCTACGAGCAGTACTTC. Translation: CASSLGTSDSYEQYF.

The table lists this clonotype with a few counts. The junction shows a germline mismatch at one end, possibly a read error. The chain recombines TRBV3-1 with TRBJ2-1; D possibly corresponds to TRBD2 (7 bases). Germline V gene lookup returns CDR1 LGHDT and CDR2 YNNKEL (reference sequence). CDR3 length: 12 amino acids. The CDR3 DNA reads as TGTGCCAGCAGCCAAGAATGGGGGGGCGCGGTCTTC. Translation: CASSQEWGGAVF.

The chain has TRBV7-2 and TRBJ2-3, with D unclear. V dropped 3 bases and J dropped 3 bases, with 19 bases sitting between them. Germline V gene lookup returns CDR1 SGHTA and CDR2 FQGNSA. The CDR3 runs 17 residues. CDR3 sequence reads: CASSLPLSQRATDTQYF. In nucleotides, the CDR3 is TGTGCCAGCAGCTTGCCCCTCAGTCAGCGCGCGACAGATACGCAGTATTTT.

V gene TRBV9 combines with J gene TRBJ1-6; the D gene is possibly TRBD1 (6 bases). Germline CDR1 is SGDLS and CDR2 is YYNGEE. Trimming pared 0 bases from V and 10 bases from J, leaving 11 bases between. The CDR3 contains 14 residues. The CDR3 spells CASSVGRGGSPLHF. For the CDR3, the DNA is TGTGCCAGCAGCGTAGGAAGGGGGGGCTCACCCCTCCACTTT.

V gene TRBV30 combines with J gene TRBJ1-1; D call uncertain. The CDR3 extends over 13 amino acids. V lost 2 bases, J lost 4 bases, and 11 bases lay in between. Germline assignment: CDR1 GTSNPN and CDR2 SVGIG (reference sequence). CDR3 DNA sequence: TGTGCCTGGAGTCCGGGTGGTGGCACTGAAGCTTTCTTT. Translating gives CAWSPGGGTEAFF.

This sequence joins TRBV29-1 and TRBJ1-1; 8 nucleotides agree with TRBD1. V lost 5 bases, J lost 4 bases, and 6 bases stayed unmatched. This CDR3 spans 13 amino acids. The germline V gene has CDR1 SQVTM and CDR2 ANQGSEA. The CDR3 bases are TGCAGCGTTTCGGACAGGGCGGCCACTGAAGCTTTCTTT. Residues: CSVSDRAATEAFF.

The CDR3 DNA follows: TGTGCCAGCAGCGTTTCTCTAGCGGGAACCGGGGAGCTGTTTTTT. It encodes CASSVSLAGTGELFF. V and J are TRBV9 and TRBJ2-2; 9 bases agree with TRBD2. CDR3 length: 15 residues. Unmatched junction bases numbered 4, after V lost 2 bases and J lost 5 bases. The germline CDR1 and CDR2 sequences are SGDLS and YYNGEE.

In this sample, this clonotype is medium-sized. V usage is TRBV28 and J usage is TRBJ1-1; possibly TRBD1 for D (5 bases). V gave up 5 bases and J gave up 0 bases, with 16 bases separating them. The CDR3 length is 16 residues. Germline-derived CDR1 and CDR2 are MDHEN and SYDVKM. The CDR3 sequence: CASSLDAGRMNTEAFF. The DNA for the CDR3 is TGTGCCAGCAGTCTTGATGCGGGGCGCATGAACACTGAAGCTTTCTTT. Complete variable domain (other parts from reference TRBV28 and TRBJ1-1): DVKVTQSSRYLVKRTGEKVFLECVQDMDHENMFWYRQDPGLGLRLIYFSYDVKMKEKGDIPEGYSVSREKKERFSLILESASTNQTSMYLCASSLDAGRMNTEAFFGQGTRLTVV.

The chain is built from TRBV20-1 and TRBJ2-1; D is perhaps TRBD2 (6 bases). V lost 0 bases to trimming and J lost 9 bases, with 21 bases between them. The CDR3 has 16 amino acids. The germline CDR1 and CDR2 sequences are DFQATT and SNEGSKA (reference sequence). CDR3 nucleotides: TGCAGTGCTAGAGATCTCGACGGGAGTCCTAGCTCTGAGCAGTTCTTC. Its protein is CSARDLDGSPSSEQFF.

The chain carries TRBV14 and TRBJ2-5; 7 bases match TRBD1. CDR1 and CDR2 (germline): SGHDN, FVKESK. CDR3 length: 14 amino acids. V was pared by 1 base and J by 5 bases, with 4 bases of the junction left unmatched. CDR3 sequence: CASSQVTGLETQYF. CDR3 coding DNA: TGTGCCAGCAGCCAAGTGACAGGGTTGGAGACCCAGTACTTC.